This T cell receptor (beta chain) was recorded in a study of blood T cells in healthy people across ages. In this sample, this clonotype turned up a few times. Sample-barcoded 5' priming and a J-beta primer mix drove a second PCR of roughly 7 to 11 cycles. TCRdb independently ran MiXCR on the 5' RACE reads; one entry per CDR3 protein. The sample shows fewer than 1,200,000 distinct CDR3 sequences, 20% to 25% of them seen only once. The CDR3 contains 16 residues. CDR1 is SEHNR, CDR2 FQNEAQ, per germline (reference sequence). In addition, the sample was reused for a study of T cells of mothers and their children.

This sequence originates from a girl between 2 and 10 years old in good health. Source material: blood. V and J are TRBV7-9 and TRBJ2-5; 8 bases map to TRBD1. The J call may be wrong; the DNA end is better matched by TRBJ2-1. CDR3: CASSLGRTGIDYEQFF. In nucleotides, the CDR3 is TGTGCCAGCAGCTTAGGTCGGACAGGGATTGACTATGAGCAGTTCTTC.